The following is a T cell receptor (beta chain) sequence with its context. The sample is drawn from a study of T cell changes during pregnancy in multiple sclerosis. Trimming cost V 7 bases and J 7 bases, with 13 bases left between them. The CDR3 contains 12 residues. The germline gives CDR1 LNHDA, CDR2 SQIVND (reference sequence). The repertoire was sequenced with immunoSEQ multiplex PCR; TCRdb's copy has only in-frame clones and lacks some. Here the sample spans 50,000 or so clones, about nine tenths being singletons. The chain joins TRBV19 to TRBJ1-2; D is unclear. The receptor comes from a female donor with multiple sclerosis, enrolled in a pregnancy study. The sample here was CD4+ T cells from peripheral blood mononuclear cells, taken after pregnancy. The CDR3 sequence: CASNWVGGGYTF. CDR3 DNA: TGTGCCAGTAATTGGGTCGGCGGTGGCTACACCTTC.